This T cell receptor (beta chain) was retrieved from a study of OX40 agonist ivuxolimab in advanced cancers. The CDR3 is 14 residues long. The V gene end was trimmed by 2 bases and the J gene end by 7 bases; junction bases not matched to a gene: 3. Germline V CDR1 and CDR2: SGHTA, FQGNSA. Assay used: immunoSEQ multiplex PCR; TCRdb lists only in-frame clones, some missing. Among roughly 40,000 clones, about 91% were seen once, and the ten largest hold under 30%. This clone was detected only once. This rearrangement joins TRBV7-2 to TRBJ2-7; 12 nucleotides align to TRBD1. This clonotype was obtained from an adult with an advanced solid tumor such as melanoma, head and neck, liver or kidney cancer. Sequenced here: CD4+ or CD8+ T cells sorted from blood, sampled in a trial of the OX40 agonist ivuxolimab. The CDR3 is CASSLWDRGLEQYF. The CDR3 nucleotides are TGTGCCAGCAGCTTATGGGACAGGGGGCTGGAGCAGTACTTC. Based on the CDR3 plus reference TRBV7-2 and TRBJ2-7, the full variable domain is GAGVSQSPSNKVTEKGKDVELRCDPISGHTALYWYRQSLGQGLEFLIYFQGNSAPDKSGLPSDRFSAERTGGSVSTLTIQRTQQEDSAVYLCASSLWDRGLEQYFGPGTRLTVT.